These 7 T cell receptor beta chains share one sample of origin, sequenced in a study of T cell responses to AZD1222 COVID-19 vaccine. Using immunoSEQ multiplex PCR, the repertoire was profiled, and TCRdb retains in-frame clones only, with some absent. The sample consists of roughly 30,000 clones, about 84% of them appearing once. This sample comprised peripheral blood, obtained 28 days after the second AZD1222 dose. Every receptor here comes from an adult who received the AZD1222 COVID-19 vaccine.

This chain links TRBV7-2 with TRBJ2-5; D could derive from TRBD1 or TRBD2 (5 bases each). The length of the CDR3 is 16 residues. The V end was cut by 6 bases, the J end by 1 base, with 18 bases between. Germline CDR1 reads SGHTA; CDR2 reads FQGNSA. The CDR3 region has the DNA TGTGCCAGCAGTTTTCGGGACCGCGTTCTCCAAGAGACCCAGTACTTC. This encodes CASSFRDRVLQETQYF. The full variable domain, its missing parts supplied by reference TRBV7-2 and TRBJ2-5, is GAGVSQSPSNKVTEKGKDVELRCDPISGHTALYWYRQSLGQGLEFLIYFQGNSAPDKSGLPSDRFSAERTGGSVSTLTIQRTQQEDSAVYLCASSFRDRVLQETQYFGPGTRLLVL.

The chain joins TRBV27 to TRBJ1-5; D is possibly TRBD1 (5 bases). V was clipped by 3 bases and J by 0 bases, with 12 bases between them. Germline V gene lookup returns CDR1 MNHEY and CDR2 SMNVEV (reference sequence). The CDR3 is 16 amino acids. CDR3 nucleotides: TGTGCCAGCAGTTTGGTGGGAGGGGATAGCAATCAGCCCCAGCATTTT. It codes for CASSLVGGDSNQPQHF.

In DNA form, the CDR3 reads TGCGCCAGCAGCTTGGAGGGGGCTCCTAACTATGGCTACACCTTC. As protein: CASSLEGAPNYGYTF. The genes are TRBV5-1 and TRBJ1-2, with 7 bases aligning to TRBD1. The trim removed 0 bases at V and 0 bases at J, leaving 2 bases unmatched. Per the germline V gene, CDR1 is SGHRS and CDR2 is YFSETQ. This CDR3 is built from 15 residues.

This rearrangement joins TRBV7-2 to TRBJ1-5; D possibly corresponds to TRBD1 (5 bases). The CDR3 runs to 15 residues. Germline V CDR1 and CDR2: SGHTA, FQGNSA. V was clipped by 5 bases and J by 1 base, with 12 bases between them. The CDR3 nucleotides read TGTGCCAGCAGCCCAGAGAGGGGAAGCAATCAGCCCCAGCATTTT. This codes for CASSPERGSNQPQHF.

V and J are TRBV5-1 and TRBJ2-3; D tentatively fits TRBD1 or TRBD2 (5 bases each). Germline V gene sequence: CDR1 SGHRS, CDR2 YFSETQ. The CDR3 has 18 amino acids. V lost 4 bases and J 1 base, leaving 22 bases between the germline ends. The CDR3 loop reads CASSPYRGAGAGTDTQYF. CDR3 sequence (DNA): TGCGCCAGCAGCCCATACCGGGGAGCCGGGGCGGGCACAGATACGCAGTATTTT.

The chain has TRBV4-2 and TRBJ2-3, with a tentative D call TRBD2 (5 bases). CDR1 and CDR2 (germline): LGHNA, YNFKEQ. V gave up 1 base and J gave up 5 bases, with 10 bases separating them. The CDR3 extends over 14 amino acids. In DNA form, the CDR3 reads TGTGCCAGCAGCCAAGGGCGGGTGGGAGATACGCAGTATTTT. It encodes CASSQGRVGDTQYF.

V gene TRBV4-1 combines with J gene TRBJ2-2, with D possibly called TRBD1 or TRBD2 (5 bases each). Deletions cut 4 bases from V and 4 bases from J, with 13 bases between. Germline V gene data show CDR1 as MGHRA and CDR2 as YSYEKL. The CDR3 has 15 amino acids. CDR3 region: CASSLQWDATGELFF. CDR3 coding DNA: TGCGCCAGCAGCCTCCAATGGGACGCCACCGGGGAGCTGTTTTTT.